This record covers a single T cell receptor beta chain. Its target is not known. The limits of the CDR3 on the DNA are not certain, so only TCRdb's listed CDR3 is given. These data are taken from a study of Graves' ophthalmopathy and Graves' hyperthyroidism. The authors amplified TCR beta CDR3 regions from RNA transcripts. The first-round RT-PCR employed HTBI primers together with the Qiagen OneStep RT-PCR kit. A multiplex PCR was then performed as the second round. A single record per CDR3 protein comes from TCRdb applying MiXCR to the multiplex PCR reads. The sample lists some 370,000 distinct CDR3 sequences, 15% to 20% occurring once. The CDR3 comprises 21 residues, both ends counted. Germline V gives CDR1 MNHEY, CDR2 SVGEGT. The study, taken as a whole, reports: Separation of ophthalmopathy from stable hyperthyroidism was achieved by a 13-signature model, at approximately 90% sensitivity and under 83% specificity.

J is TRBJ2-5 and V is TRBV6-2 or TRBV6-3; the table names TRBD1, a call not compared with the DNA. The clonotype originates from an adult woman with stable Graves' hyperthyroidism. Source material: peripheral blood. This chain's CDR3 is CASSTADRNYGYTFGSETQYF.